A selection of T cell receptor beta chains follows, all from one sample in a study of identifying expanded T cells in peripheral blood. Clones were sequenced by immunoSEQ multiplex PCR, and TCRdb holds only the in-frame ones, with some missing. This table holds around 60,000 clones, about four fifths found once. The sequenced material came from blood. These receptors all stem from a person aged 18 to 69 in good health. The CDR3 runs from the conserved cysteine through the conserved F or W. The order of the fields is V gene, J gene, D gene, CDR3 DNA, CDR3 protein. D genes are given only for firm matches.

TRBV11-3	TRBJ2-1	-	TGTGCCAGCAGCTTAGCGGCAGGGAACGAGCAGTTCTTC	CASSLAAGNEQFF
TRBV6-5	TRBJ1-2	-	TGTGCCAGCACCCATCGGGGCCTTTGGATCCTCACCTTC	CASTHRGLWILTF
TRBV21-1	TRBJ1-2	-	TGTGCCAGCAGCTTATCCCCAGGGGGCGAGTATGGCTACACCTTC	CASSLSPGGEYGYTF
TRBV6-5	TRBJ1-2	-	TGTGCCAGCAGCGATGGACTGTACGGCTACACCTTC	CASSDGLYGYTF
TRBV9	TRBJ2-3	-	TGTGCCAGCAGCCGCGACGGCCCCGCCACAGATACGCAGTATTTT	CASSRDGPATDTQYF
TRBV6-1	TRBJ1-2	-	TGTGCCAGCGGAGGAGAGAACTATGGCTACACCTTC	CASGGENYGYTF
TRBV29-1	TRBJ2-1	TRBD1	TGCAGCGTCGCCCGGGACAGGGGCAATGAGCAGTTCTTC	CSVARDRGNEQFF
TRBV25-1	TRBJ1-2	-	TGTGCCAGCAGCCCCACAGGGCTCGCTGGCTACACCTTC	CASSPTGLAGYTF
TRBV5-6	TRBJ1-1	-	TGTGCCAGCAGCTTCTTCGGCACTGAAGCTTTCTTT	CASSFFGTEAFF
TRBV9	TRBJ1-5	-	TGTGCCAGCAGCCCCCATGGGGGGGGTCAGCCCCAGCATTTT	CASSPHGGGQPQHF
TRBV6-5	TRBJ1-2	TRBD1	TGTGCCAGCAGAAGACAGGGGGCTAACTATGGCTACACCTTC	CASRRQGANYGYTF